This T cell receptor (beta chain) was recovered during a study of T cell changes during pregnancy in multiple sclerosis. The repertoire was sequenced with immunoSEQ multiplex PCR; TCRdb's copy has only in-frame clones and lacks some. Of tens of thousands of clones in the sample, 80% to 95% were seen once. V lost 0 bases and J 15 bases, leaving 15 bases between the germline ends. The CDR3 is 13 residues long. Germline V gene data show CDR1 as MRHNA and CDR2 as SNTAGT. Sample: CD4+ T cells from peripheral blood mononuclear cells, taken after pregnancy. This TCR came from a female donor with multiple sclerosis, enrolled in a pregnancy study. This rearrangement joins TRBV6-4 to TRBJ2-1; D possibly corresponds to TRBD1 (5 bases). The CDR3 DNA reads as TGTGCCAGCAGTGACTCGCAGGGCAGCTCAAGGTTCTTC. Residues: CASSDSQGSSRFF.